This T cell receptor (beta chain) is from a study of blood T cells in healthy people across ages. Study findings and constraints: What prevented conclusive comparison of naive and antigen-experienced cells was that PBMCs were unsorted.

For this clonotype: Its antigen is currently unknown.

V gave up 8 bases and J gave up 3 bases, with 11 bases separating them. CDR3 size: 13 residues. Sample-barcoded 5' priming and a J-beta primer mix drove a second PCR of roughly 7 to 11 cycles. One entry per CDR3 protein results from TCRdb running MiXCR on the 5' RACE reads. This table holds 750,000 to 850,000 distinct CDR3 sequences, approximately 25% found once. These data are also associated with another study on T cells of mothers and their children. That report notes: No clones detected were persistent microchimeric T cell clones.

Input material: blood. The chain couples TRBV12-3 or TRBV12-4 to TRBJ2-4; a weak D match, TRBD2 (6 bases). This sequence was found in a boy between 5 and 17 years old in good health. The CDR3 reads CASATGGKNIQYF. The CDR3, as DNA: TGTGCCAGCGCCACCGGGGGCAAAAACATTCAGTACTTC.